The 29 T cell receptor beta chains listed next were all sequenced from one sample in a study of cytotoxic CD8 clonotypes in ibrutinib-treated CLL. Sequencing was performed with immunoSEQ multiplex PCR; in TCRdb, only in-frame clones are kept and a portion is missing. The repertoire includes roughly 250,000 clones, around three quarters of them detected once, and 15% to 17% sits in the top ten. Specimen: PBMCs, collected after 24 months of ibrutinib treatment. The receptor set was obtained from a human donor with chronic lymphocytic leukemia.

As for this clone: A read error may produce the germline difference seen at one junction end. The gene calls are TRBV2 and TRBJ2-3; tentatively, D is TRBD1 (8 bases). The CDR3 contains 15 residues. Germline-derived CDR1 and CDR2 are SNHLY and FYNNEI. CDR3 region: CASSEDRGGTDTQYF. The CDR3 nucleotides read TGTGCCAGCAGCGAAGACAGGGGAGGGACAGATACGCAGTATTTT.

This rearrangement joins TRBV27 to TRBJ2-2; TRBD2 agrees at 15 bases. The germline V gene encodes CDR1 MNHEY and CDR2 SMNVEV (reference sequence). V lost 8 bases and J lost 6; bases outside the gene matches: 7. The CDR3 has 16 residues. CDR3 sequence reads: CASGTSGRRGAGELFF. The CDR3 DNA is TGTGCCAGCGGGACTAGCGGGAGGCGAGGAGCCGGGGAGCTGTTTTTT.

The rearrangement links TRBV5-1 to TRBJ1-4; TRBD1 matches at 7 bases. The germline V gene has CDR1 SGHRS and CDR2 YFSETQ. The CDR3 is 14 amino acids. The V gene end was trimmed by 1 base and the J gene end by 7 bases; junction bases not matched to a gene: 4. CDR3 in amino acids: CASSLSQGIEKLFF. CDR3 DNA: TGCGCCAGCAGCTTGTCACAGGGGATTGAAAAACTGTTTTTT.

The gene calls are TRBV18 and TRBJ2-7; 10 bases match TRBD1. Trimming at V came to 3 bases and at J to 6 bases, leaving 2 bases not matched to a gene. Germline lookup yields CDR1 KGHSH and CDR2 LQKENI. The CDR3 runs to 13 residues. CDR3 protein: CASSPGTGVEQYF. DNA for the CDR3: TGTGCCAGCTCACCCGGGACAGGGGTCGAGCAGTACTTC.

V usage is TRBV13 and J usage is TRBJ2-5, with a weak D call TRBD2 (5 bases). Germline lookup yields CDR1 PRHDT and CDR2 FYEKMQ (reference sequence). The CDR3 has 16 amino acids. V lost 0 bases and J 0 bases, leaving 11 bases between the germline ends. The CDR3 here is CASSLGGNGNQETQYF. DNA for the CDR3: TGTGCCAGCAGCTTAGGTGGTAACGGGAACCAAGAGACCCAGTACTTC. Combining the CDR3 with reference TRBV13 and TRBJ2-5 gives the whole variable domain AAGVIQSPRHLIKEKRETATLKCYPIPRHDTVYWYQQGPGQDPQFLISFYEKMQSDKGSIPDRFSAQQFSDYHSELNMSSLELGDSALYFCASSLGGNGNQETQYFGPGTRLLVL.

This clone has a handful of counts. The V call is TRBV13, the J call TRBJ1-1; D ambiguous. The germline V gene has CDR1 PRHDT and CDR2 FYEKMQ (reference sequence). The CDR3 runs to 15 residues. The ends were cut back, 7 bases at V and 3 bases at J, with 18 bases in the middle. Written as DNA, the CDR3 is TGTGCCAGCAAGCTTCTTATGGGGAGAGACACTGAAGCTTTCTTT. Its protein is CASKLLMGRDTEAFF.

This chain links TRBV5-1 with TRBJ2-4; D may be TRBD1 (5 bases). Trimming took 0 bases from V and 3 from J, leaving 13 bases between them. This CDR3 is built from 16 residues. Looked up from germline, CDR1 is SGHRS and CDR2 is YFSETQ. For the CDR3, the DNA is TGCGCCAGCAGCTTGGAGGGCAGGGATGGCAAAAACATTCAGTACTTC. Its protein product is CASSLEGRDGKNIQYF.

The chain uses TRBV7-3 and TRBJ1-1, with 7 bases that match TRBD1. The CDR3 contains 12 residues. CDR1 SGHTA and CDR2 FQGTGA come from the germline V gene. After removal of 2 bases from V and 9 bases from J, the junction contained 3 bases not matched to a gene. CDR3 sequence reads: CASSLQGQKAFF. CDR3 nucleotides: TGTGCCAGCAGCTTACAGGGACAGAAAGCTTTCTTT.

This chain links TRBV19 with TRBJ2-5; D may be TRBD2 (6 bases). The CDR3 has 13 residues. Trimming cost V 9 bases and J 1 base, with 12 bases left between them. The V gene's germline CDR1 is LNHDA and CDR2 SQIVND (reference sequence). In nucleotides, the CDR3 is TGTGCCAGGATTAGGACTATCCAAGAGACCCAGTACTTC. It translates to CARIRTIQETQYF.

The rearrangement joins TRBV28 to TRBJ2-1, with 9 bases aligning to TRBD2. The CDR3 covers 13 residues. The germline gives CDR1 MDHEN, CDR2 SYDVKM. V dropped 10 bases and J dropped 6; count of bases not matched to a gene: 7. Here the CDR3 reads CAIRLAETNEQFF. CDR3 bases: TGTGCCATCCGACTAGCGGAGACCAATGAGCAGTTCTTC. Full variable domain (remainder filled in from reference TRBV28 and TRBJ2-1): DVKVTQSSRYLVKRTGEKVFLECVQDMDHENMFWYRQDPGLGLRLIYFSYDVKMKEKGDIPEGYSVSREKKERFSLILESASTNQTSMYLCAIRLAETNEQFFGPGTRLTVL.

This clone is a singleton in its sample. CDR3 sequence (DNA): TGTGCCAGCAGCATCTGGGACGGGTCCTACGAGCAGTACTTC. Its translation is CASSIWDGSYEQYF. The chain links TRBV9 to TRBJ2-7; possibly TRBD1 or TRBD2 for D (5 bases each). CDR1 is SGDLS, CDR2 YYNGEE, per germline. The CDR3 is 14 amino acids. The ends were cut back, 4 bases at V and 1 base at J, with 12 bases in the middle.

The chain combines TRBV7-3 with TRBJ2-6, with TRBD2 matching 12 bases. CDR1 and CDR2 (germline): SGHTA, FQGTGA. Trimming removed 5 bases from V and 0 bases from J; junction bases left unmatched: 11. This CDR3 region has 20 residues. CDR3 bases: TGTGCCAGCAGCATAGCCTCATCACTAGCGGGAGGCTCTGGGGCCAACGTCCTGACTTTC. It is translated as CASSIASSLAGGSGANVLTF.

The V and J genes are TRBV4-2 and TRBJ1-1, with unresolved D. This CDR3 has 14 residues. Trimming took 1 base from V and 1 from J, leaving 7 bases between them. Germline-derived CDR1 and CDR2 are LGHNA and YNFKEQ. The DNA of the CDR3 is TGTGCCAGCAGCCAAGCCGGACCGAACACTGAAGCTTTCTTT. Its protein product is CASSQAGPNTEAFF.

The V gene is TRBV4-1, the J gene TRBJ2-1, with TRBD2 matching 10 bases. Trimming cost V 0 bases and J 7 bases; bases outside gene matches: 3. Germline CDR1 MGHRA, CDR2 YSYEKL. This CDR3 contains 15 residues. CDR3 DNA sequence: TGCGCCAGCAGCCAAGATCCAGCGGGAGGGAATGAGCAGTTCTTC. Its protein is CASSQDPAGGNEQFF.

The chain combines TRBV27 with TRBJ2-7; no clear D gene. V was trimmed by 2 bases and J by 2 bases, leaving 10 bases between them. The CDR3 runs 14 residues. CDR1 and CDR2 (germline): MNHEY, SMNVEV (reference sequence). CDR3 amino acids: CASSLSIGPYEQYF. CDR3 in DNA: TGTGCCAGCAGTTTAAGTATTGGGCCCTACGAGCAGTACTTC.

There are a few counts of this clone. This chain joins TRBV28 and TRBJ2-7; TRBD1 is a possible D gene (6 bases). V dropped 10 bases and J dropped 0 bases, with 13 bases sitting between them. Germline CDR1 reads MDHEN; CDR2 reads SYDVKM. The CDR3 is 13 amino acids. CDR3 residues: CATLDSNSYEQYF. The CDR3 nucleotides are TGTGCCACCCTGGACAGTAACTCCTACGAGCAGTACTTC.

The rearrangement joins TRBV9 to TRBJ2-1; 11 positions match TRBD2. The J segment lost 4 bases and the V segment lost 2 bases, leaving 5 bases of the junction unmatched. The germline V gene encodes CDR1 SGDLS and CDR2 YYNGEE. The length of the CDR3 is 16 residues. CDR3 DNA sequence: TGTGCCAGCAGCGTTGTGGGACTAGCGGTTTACAATGAGCAGTTCTTC. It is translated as CASSVVGLAVYNEQFF. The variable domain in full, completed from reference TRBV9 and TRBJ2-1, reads DSGVTQTPKHLITATGQRVTLRCSPRSGDLSVYWYQQSLDQGLQFLIQYYNGEERAKGNILERFSAQQFPDLHSELNLSSLELGDSALYFCASSVVGLAVYNEQFFGPGTRLTVL.

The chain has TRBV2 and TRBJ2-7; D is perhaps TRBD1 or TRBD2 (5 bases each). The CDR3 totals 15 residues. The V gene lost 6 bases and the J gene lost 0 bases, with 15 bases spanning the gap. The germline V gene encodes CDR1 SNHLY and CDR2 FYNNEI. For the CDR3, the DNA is TGTGCCAGCAGGGTCGCAGCCGGGACCTCCTACGAGCAGTACTTC. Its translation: CASRVAAGTSYEQYF.

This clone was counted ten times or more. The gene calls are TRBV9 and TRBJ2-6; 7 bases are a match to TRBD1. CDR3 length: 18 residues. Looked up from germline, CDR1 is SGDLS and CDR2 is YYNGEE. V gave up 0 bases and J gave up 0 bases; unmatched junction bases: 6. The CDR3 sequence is CASSVDRDSNSGANVLTF. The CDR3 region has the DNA TGTGCCAGCAGCGTAGATAGGGACAGTAACTCTGGGGCCAACGTCCTGACTTTC.

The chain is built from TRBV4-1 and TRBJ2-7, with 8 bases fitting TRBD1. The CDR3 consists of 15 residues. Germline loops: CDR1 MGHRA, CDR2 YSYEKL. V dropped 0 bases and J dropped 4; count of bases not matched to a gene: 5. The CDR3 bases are TGCGCCAGCAGCCAAGACAGGGGGCGCGGGTACGAGCAGTACTTC. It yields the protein CASSQDRGRGYEQYF.

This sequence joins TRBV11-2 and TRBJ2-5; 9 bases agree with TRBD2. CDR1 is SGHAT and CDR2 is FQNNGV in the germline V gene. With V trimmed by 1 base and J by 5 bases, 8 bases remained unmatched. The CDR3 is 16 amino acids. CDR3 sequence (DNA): TGTGCCAGCAGCTTAGTGCTTGCTAGCGGGATGGAGACCCAGTACTTC. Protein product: CASSLVLASGMETQYF. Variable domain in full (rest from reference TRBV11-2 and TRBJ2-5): EAGVAQSPRYKIIEKRQSVAFWCNPISGHATLYWYQQILGQGPKLLIQFQNNGVVDDSQLPKDRFSAERLKGVDSTLKIQPAKLEDSAVYLCASSLVLASGMETQYFGPGTRLLVL.

The DNA of the CDR3 is TGTGCCAGCAGCTTAAGAGGCAGGAGCTACGAGCAGTACTTC. It yields the protein CASSLRGRSYEQYF. The rearrangement joins TRBV13 to TRBJ2-7, with D hard to call. The CDR3 sequence is 14 residues long. The germline gives CDR1 PRHDT, CDR2 FYEKMQ (reference sequence). The V end lost 2 bases, the J end lost 3 bases, and 11 bases lay between the germline ends. The complete variable domain, with remaining parts taken from reference TRBV13 and TRBJ2-7, reads AAGVIQSPRHLIKEKRETATLKCYPIPRHDTVYWYQQGPGQDPQFLISFYEKMQSDKGSIPDRFSAQQFSDYHSELNMSSLELGDSALYFCASSLRGRSYEQYFGPGTRLTVT.

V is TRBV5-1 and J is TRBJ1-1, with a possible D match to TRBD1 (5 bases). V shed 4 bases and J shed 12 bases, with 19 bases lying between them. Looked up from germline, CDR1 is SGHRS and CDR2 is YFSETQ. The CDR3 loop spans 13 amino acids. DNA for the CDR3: TGCGCCAGCAGCCTCGGACAAGAGGTCTCCCCTTTCTTT. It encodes CASSLGQEVSPFF.

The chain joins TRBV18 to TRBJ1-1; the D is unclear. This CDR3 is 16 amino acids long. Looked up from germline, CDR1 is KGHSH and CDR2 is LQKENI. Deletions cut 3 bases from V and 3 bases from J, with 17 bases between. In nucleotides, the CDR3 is TGTGCCAGCTCACCTCAGTTGGCAGGAGGCCACACTGAAGCTTTCTTT. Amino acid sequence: CASSPQLAGGHTEAFF.

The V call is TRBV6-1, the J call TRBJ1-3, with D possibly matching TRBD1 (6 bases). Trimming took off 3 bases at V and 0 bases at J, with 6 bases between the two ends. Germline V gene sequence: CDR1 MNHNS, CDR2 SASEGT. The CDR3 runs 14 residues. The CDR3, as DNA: TGTGCCAGCAGTGAGGACAGCTCTGGAAACACCATATATTTT. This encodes CASSEDSSGNTIYF.

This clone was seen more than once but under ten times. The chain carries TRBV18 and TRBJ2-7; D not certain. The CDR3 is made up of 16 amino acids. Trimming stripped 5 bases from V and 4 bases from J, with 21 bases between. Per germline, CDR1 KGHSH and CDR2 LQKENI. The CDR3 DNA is TGTGCCAGCTCATCCGCCAAAAAGGCCAAGACATACGAGCAGTACTTC. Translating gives CASSSAKKAKTYEQYF.

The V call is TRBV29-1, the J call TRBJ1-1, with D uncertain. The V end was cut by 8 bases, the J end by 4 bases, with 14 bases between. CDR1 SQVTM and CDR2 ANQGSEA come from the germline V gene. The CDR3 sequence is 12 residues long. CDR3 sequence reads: CSSRGSTTEAFF. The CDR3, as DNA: TGCAGCTCCCGAGGAAGCACCACTGAAGCTTTCTTT.

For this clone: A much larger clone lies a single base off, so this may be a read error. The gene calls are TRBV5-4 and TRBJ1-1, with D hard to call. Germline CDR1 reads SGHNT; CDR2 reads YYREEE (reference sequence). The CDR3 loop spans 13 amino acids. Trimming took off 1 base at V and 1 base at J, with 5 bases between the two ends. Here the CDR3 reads CASSLTGNTEAFF. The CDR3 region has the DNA TGTGCCAGCAGCTTGACGGGGAACACTGAAGCTTTCTTT.

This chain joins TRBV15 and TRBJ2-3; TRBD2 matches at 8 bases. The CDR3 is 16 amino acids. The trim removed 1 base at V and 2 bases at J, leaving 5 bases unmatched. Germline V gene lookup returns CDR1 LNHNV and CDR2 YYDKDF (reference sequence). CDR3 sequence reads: CATSRVPSGHTDTQYF. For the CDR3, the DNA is TGTGCCACCAGCAGAGTTCCTAGCGGGCACACAGATACGCAGTATTTT.